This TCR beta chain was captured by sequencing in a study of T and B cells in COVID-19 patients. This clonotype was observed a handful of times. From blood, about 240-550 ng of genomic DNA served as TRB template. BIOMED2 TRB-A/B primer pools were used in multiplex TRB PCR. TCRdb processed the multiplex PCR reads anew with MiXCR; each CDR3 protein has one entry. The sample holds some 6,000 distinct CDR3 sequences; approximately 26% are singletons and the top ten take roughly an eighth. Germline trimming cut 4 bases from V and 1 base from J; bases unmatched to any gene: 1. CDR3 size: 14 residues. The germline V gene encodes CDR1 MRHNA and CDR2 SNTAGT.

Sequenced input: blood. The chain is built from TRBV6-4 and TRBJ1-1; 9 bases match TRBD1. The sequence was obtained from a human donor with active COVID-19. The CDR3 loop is CASSVDRGNTEAFF. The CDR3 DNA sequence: TGTGCCAGCAGTGTGGACAGGGGGAACACTGAAGCTTTCTTT.